The 25 T cell receptor beta chains below come from one sample, sequenced in a study of CD8 T cells in ankylosing spondylitis. Each CDR3 protein is one row after TCRdb ran MiXCR on the 5' RACE reads. The table records around 770,000 distinct CDR3 sequences, around 19% of them present only once. For these receptors, no antigen is known. Overall study results and limits: Seemingly characteristic of ankylosing spondylitis blood was a TCR beta motif consisting of 7 or 8 highly homologous variants.

Input material: blood, either unsorted or a sorted T cell fraction (not recorded which). The receptors derive from a male donor with ankylosing spondylitis.

This clonotype has a handful of counts. This rearrangement joins TRBV5-1 to TRBJ2-2; D ambiguous. Trimming cost V 1 base and J 6 bases, with 7 bases left between them. Germline CDR1 and CDR2: SGHRS and YFSETQ. The CDR3 loop spans 13 amino acids. For the CDR3, the DNA is TGCGCCAGCAGCTTGCTGGAACCCGGGGAGCTGTTTTTT. Encoded protein: CASSLLEPGELFF.

V usage is TRBV7-9 and J usage is TRBJ1-5; D unresolved. The CDR3 runs to 16 residues. Germline loops: CDR1 SEHNR, CDR2 FQNEAQ (reference sequence). V was cut by 5 bases and J by 3 bases, with 17 bases left in between. The chain's CDR3 is CASSPVTAEANQPQHF. The CDR3 nucleotides read TGTGCCAGCAGCCCGGTAACGGCGGAGGCCAATCAGCCCCAGCATTTT.

J is TRBJ2-3 and V is TRBV7-2, with D hard to call. This CDR3 is 14 amino acids long. V was shortened by 5 bases and J by 4 bases, with 13 bases between the two germline ends. Germline V gene sequence: CDR1 SGHTA, CDR2 FQGNSA. In nucleotides, the CDR3 is TGTGCCAGCAGCCTCACCGGACCTTCAGATACGCAGTATTTT. Amino acid sequence: CASSLTGPSDTQYF.

The chain joins TRBV7-9 to TRBJ2-2, with 8 bases aligning to TRBD2. The CDR3 runs to 16 residues. The V and J ends lost 6 bases and 1 base, in that order; junction bases with no gene match: 7. The germline gives CDR1 SEHNR, CDR2 FQNEAQ (reference sequence). CDR3 nucleotides: TGTGCCAGCAGTTCCCCCACTAGCGGGAACACCGGGGAGCTGTTTTTT. Amino acids: CASSSPTSGNTGELFF. Combining the CDR3 with reference TRBV7-9 and TRBJ2-2 gives the whole variable domain DTGVSQNPRHKITKRGQNVTFRCDPISEHNRLYWYRQTLGQGPEFLTYFQNEAQLEKSRLLSDRFSAERPKGSFSTLEIQRTEQGDSAMYLCASSSPTSGNTGELFFGEGSRLTVL.

This clonotype was observed a handful of times. The chain couples TRBV10-3 to TRBJ2-3, with no clear D. The V gene's germline CDR1 is ENHRY and CDR2 SYGVKD. The CDR3 extends over 17 amino acids. The V end lost 0 bases, the J end lost 0 bases, and 13 bases lay between the germline ends. The CDR3 here is CAISESPGWSSTDTQYF. CDR3 sequence (DNA): TGTGCCATCAGTGAGTCACCTGGATGGTCTAGCACAGATACGCAGTATTTT.

This clonotype was detected only a few times. The chain combines TRBV18 with TRBJ2-1; D perhaps matches TRBD2 (6 bases). The CDR3 is 17 amino acids. CDR1 and CDR2 (germline): KGHSH, LQKENI. V shed 5 bases and J shed 2 bases, with 19 bases lying between them. DNA for the CDR3: TGTGCCAGCTCAGAATTGGAGGGGTCGCCGCCCTACAATGAGCAGTTCTTC. This sequence encodes CASSELEGSPPYNEQFF.

On this clonotype itself: A read error may account for a junction end that differs from germline. The rearrangement uses TRBV4-2 and TRBJ2-1; D gene ambiguous. The CDR3 totals 14 residues. Germline CDR1 LGHNA, CDR2 YNFKEQ. The CDR3 region has the DNA TGTGTCAGCAGCCCCAGTACAGCCTACAATGAGCAGTTCTTC. Amino acid sequence: CVSSPSTAYNEQFF.

This clonotype was seen only a few times. The chain is built from TRBV4-1 and TRBJ2-2; 10 bases line up with TRBD1. In germline, CDR1 is MGHRA, CDR2 YSYEKL. The trim removed 3 bases at V and 4 bases at J, leaving 8 bases unmatched. This CDR3 has 17 residues. The CDR3 region has the DNA TGCGCCAGCAGCCATCCGCGGGACAGGGGTCGCACCGGGGAGCTGTTTTTT. Translated: CASSHPRDRGRTGELFF.

This clonotype has only a few counts. J is TRBJ2-1 and V is TRBV12-3 or TRBV12-4, with TRBD2 matching over 14 bases. The V segment lost 6 bases and the J segment 8 bases; nucleotides outside the gene matches: 6. This CDR3 is 15 amino acids long. CDR3 DNA sequence: TGTGCCAGCAGGGCGGGACTAGCGGGGGTTCATGAGCAGTTCTTC. Translation gives CASRAGLAGVHEQFF.

This clonotype came up a few times. This rearrangement joins TRBV29-1 to TRBJ2-3; 7 bases match TRBD2. The V gene end was trimmed by 3 bases and the J gene end by 2 bases; junction bases not matched to a gene: 14. The CDR3 loop spans 17 amino acids. In germline, CDR1 is SQVTM, CDR2 ANQGSEA. In DNA, the CDR3 is TGCAGCGTTGAGTGGGGGACTAAGCGGGGTCTCACAGATACGCAGTATTTT. Residues: CSVEWGTKRGLTDTQYF.

This clonotype occurred a few times. V is TRBV7-2 and J is TRBJ2-1, with a weak D call TRBD2 (6 bases). The germline gives CDR1 SGHTA, CDR2 FQGNSA. This CDR3 is 15 amino acids long. The ends were cut back, 6 bases at V and 3 bases at J, with 15 bases in the middle. CDR3 in amino acids: CASSFGGTGYNEQFF. The CDR3 DNA follows: TGTGCCAGCAGTTTCGGGGGAACAGGCTACAATGAGCAGTTCTTC. Combining the CDR3 with reference TRBV7-2 and TRBJ2-1 gives the whole variable domain GAGVSQSPSNKVTEKGKDVELRCDPISGHTALYWYRQSLGQGLEFLIYFQGNSAPDKSGLPSDRFSAERTGGSVSTLTIQRTQQEDSAVYLCASSFGGTGYNEQFFGPGTRLTVL.

This clonotype was recorded a few times. V and J are TRBV28 and TRBJ1-2; D is uncertain. CDR1 is MDHEN and CDR2 is SYDVKM in the germline V gene. V was shortened by 5 bases and J by 3 bases, with 16 bases between the two germline ends. The CDR3 runs 15 residues. CDR3 DNA sequence: TGTGCCAGCAGTCCGCCCTCCATTGAGCACTATGGCTACACCTTC. Protein product: CASSPPSIEHYGYTF.

The chain carries TRBV29-1 and TRBJ2-1; a weak D match, TRBD1 (6 bases). Germline CDR1 and CDR2: SQVTM and ANQGSEA. Trimming removed 4 bases from V and 0 bases from J, with 7 bases in between. This CDR3 has 13 amino acids. This CDR3 is CSVGTVSYNEQFF. In DNA form, the CDR3 reads TGCAGCGTTGGGACAGTCTCCTACAATGAGCAGTTCTTC.

This CDR3 reads CASSLVGTGLTGYTF. For the CDR3, the DNA is TGTGCCAGCAGCTTGGTAGGCACAGGGCTAACTGGCTACACCTTC. This sequence joins TRBV5-5 and TRBJ1-2; TRBD1 is a possible D gene (6 bases). The CDR3 loop spans 15 amino acids. With 0 bases removed from V and 7 bases from J, the gap between germline ends came to 16 bases. Germline CDR1 reads SGHKS; CDR2 reads YYEKEE (reference sequence).

This clonotype was seen a handful of times. The chain couples TRBV4-1 to TRBJ2-7; unclear D gene. Trimming took off 2 bases at V and 0 bases at J, with 11 bases between the two ends. The CDR3 contains 15 residues. CDR1 and CDR2 (germline): MGHRA, YSYEKL. The CDR3 region has the DNA TGCGCCAGCAGCCAACCCGGGTCGAGCTCCTACGAGCAGTACTTC. Translating it yields CASSQPGSSSYEQYF.

The J gene is TRBJ2-5, the V gene TRBV29-1; D remains unclear. Germline CDR1 SQVTM, CDR2 ANQGSEA. The CDR3 is made up of 13 amino acids. V was trimmed by 7 bases and J by 5 bases, leaving 17 bases between them. CDR3 in DNA: TGCAGCGCCATAGATGGGGTGTCGGAGACCCAGTACTTC. This gives the protein CSAIDGVSETQYF. Using reference TRBV29-1 and TRBJ2-5 for the parts outside the CDR3, the full variable domain is SAVISQKPSRDICQRGTSLTIQCQVDSQVTMMFWYRQQPGQSLTLIATANQGSEATYESGFVIDKFPISRPNLTFSTLTVSNMSPEDSSIYLCSAIDGVSETQYFGPGTRLLVL.

This clonotype showed up just a few times. The J gene is TRBJ2-1, the V gene TRBV7-9, with D uncertain. Germline CDR1 SEHNR, CDR2 FQNEAQ (reference sequence). Trimming took off 2 bases at V and 0 bases at J, with 11 bases between the two ends. The CDR3 spans 16 residues. The CDR3, as DNA: TGTGCCAGCAGCTTACCACTCCAAAGCTCCTACAATGAGCAGTTCTTC. Its protein product is CASSLPLQSSYNEQFF.

This clonotype was picked up many times. This chain joins TRBV28 and TRBJ2-7, with 7 bases identical to TRBD1. Germline trimming cut 4 bases from V and 3 bases from J; bases unmatched to any gene: 18. The germline gives CDR1 MDHEN, CDR2 SYDVKM. CDR3 length: 18 residues. Written as DNA, the CDR3 is TGTGCCAGCAGTTACCCCCTGGAGATCGGACAGGACTTCTACGAGCAGTACTTC. It is translated as CASSYPLEIGQDFYEQYF.

The chain employs TRBV11-2 and TRBJ1-2; TRBD1 agrees at 8 bases. This CDR3 comprises 15 residues. The J segment lost 2 bases and the V segment lost 3 bases, leaving 5 bases of the junction unmatched. Germline assignment: CDR1 SGHAT and CDR2 FQNNGV. CDR3 loop: CASSLTTGVNYGYTF. CDR3 in DNA: TGTGCCAGCAGCTTGACGACAGGGGTCAACTATGGCTACACCTTC.

This clonotype was counted a few times. This rearrangement joins TRBV18 to TRBJ2-5; D is unresolved. Germline assignment: CDR1 KGHSH and CDR2 LQKENI. The CDR3 is 14 residues long. The V and J ends lost 2 bases and 2 bases respectively, with 9 bases between them. The CDR3 sequence is CASSPVILQETQYF. In DNA form, the CDR3 reads TGTGCCAGCTCACCAGTTATTCTGCAAGAGACCCAGTACTTC.

The rearrangement uses TRBV10-3 and TRBJ2-1, with D tentatively TRBD2 (5 bases). Trimming took off 5 bases at V and 7 bases at J, with 24 bases between the two ends. Germline loops: CDR1 ENHRY, CDR2 SYGVKD. The CDR3 consists of 17 residues. CDR3 protein: CAISTSAATSFGNEQFF. For the CDR3, the DNA is TGTGCCATCAGTACCTCAGCGGCCACCAGCTTTGGGAATGAGCAGTTCTTC.

The DNA of the CDR3 is TGTGCCAGCAGCTTAGGTGTGACAGGGGCGGGCGAGCAGTACTTC. Translating gives CASSLGVTGAGEQYF. This chain connects TRBV7-9 to TRBJ2-7; 8 bases align to TRBD1. Trimming took 1 base from V and 6 from J; bases not matched to a gene: 8. This CDR3 spans 15 amino acids. From germline, CDR1 is SEHNR and CDR2 FQNEAQ (reference sequence).

This clonotype was found a few times. J is TRBJ1-2 and V is TRBV12-3 or TRBV12-4; tentatively, D is TRBD1 (5 bases). This CDR3 comprises 14 residues. Trimming cost V 7 bases and J 3 bases, with 15 bases left between them. Here the CDR3 reads CASNRDAEDYGYTF. The CDR3 DNA follows: TGTGCCAGCAACCGGGACGCGGAGGACTATGGCTACACCTTC.

The chain employs TRBV14 and TRBJ2-7; D is ambiguous. Germline CDR1 and CDR2: SGHDN and FVKESK. Between the trimmed V and J ends, which lost 1 base and 0 bases, there was a span of 13 bases. The CDR3 length is 16 residues. CDR3 in amino acids: CASSQAPGWDSYEQYF. DNA of the CDR3: TGTGCCAGCAGCCAAGCGCCGGGCTGGGACTCCTACGAGCAGTACTTC.

The chain links TRBV5-1 to TRBJ2-2; D unresolved. The ends were cut back, 2 bases at V and 6 bases at J, with 17 bases in the middle. The germline V gene encodes CDR1 SGHRS and CDR2 YFSETQ. CDR3 length equals 16 residues. DNA of the CDR3: TGCGCCAGCAGCTTAGCCGGACCCCAAATTCCCGGGGAGCTGTTTTTT. Translated: CASSLAGPQIPGELFF.